The source of this TCR beta chain is a study of sequential checkpoint blockade in melanoma. At the level of the study: Arm A got nivolumab then ipilimumab; arm B the reverse, 1:1.

Libraries were prepared by immunoSEQ multiplex PCR; TCRdb keeps only in-frame clonotypes and omits some of them. The table has tens of thousands of clones, roughly 82% seen once. The CDR3 extends over 15 amino acids. V lost 3 bases to trimming and J lost 4 bases, with 14 bases between them. Germline V lookup: CDR1 SGHTS, CDR2 YDEGEE. Described treatment: randomized to nivolumab then ipilimumab (arm A) or the reverse (arm B). No patient had prior DNA-damaging chemotherapy. Sorted cells were live CD3+CD8+, lacking CD19 and CD56, from PBMCs. The clonotype comes from a human donor with melanoma. The genes are TRBV5-8 and TRBJ2-1, with D unclear. Material: CD8+ T cells sorted from blood (inferred from file names), obtained from a patient given nivolumab and ipilimumab in sequence. In nucleotides, the CDR3 is TGTGCCAGCAGCTCCATCCCCGTCACTTACAATGAGCAGTTCTTC. Its protein product is CASSSIPVTYNEQFF.